This TCR beta chain was sequenced during a study of T cell changes during pregnancy in multiple sclerosis. Clones were read by immunoSEQ multiplex PCR, and TCRdb kept only the in-frame ones, dropping some. The table includes about 53,000 clones, around 90% detected once. The CDR3 sequence is 15 residues long. Germline values: CDR1 SQVTM, CDR2 ANQGSEA. Trimming took off 5 bases at V and 8 bases at J, with 24 bases between the two ends. This chain joins TRBV29-1 and TRBJ1-2, with D possibly matching TRBD1 (5 bases). This specimen consisted of peripheral blood, obtained after pregnancy. This receptor was identified in a female donor in good health, enrolled as a control in a pregnancy study. The CDR3 DNA sequence: TGCAGCGTTTGGGAGAGCGGGGACCGCCATTCAGGCTACACCTTC. It codes for CSVWESGDRHSGYTF.